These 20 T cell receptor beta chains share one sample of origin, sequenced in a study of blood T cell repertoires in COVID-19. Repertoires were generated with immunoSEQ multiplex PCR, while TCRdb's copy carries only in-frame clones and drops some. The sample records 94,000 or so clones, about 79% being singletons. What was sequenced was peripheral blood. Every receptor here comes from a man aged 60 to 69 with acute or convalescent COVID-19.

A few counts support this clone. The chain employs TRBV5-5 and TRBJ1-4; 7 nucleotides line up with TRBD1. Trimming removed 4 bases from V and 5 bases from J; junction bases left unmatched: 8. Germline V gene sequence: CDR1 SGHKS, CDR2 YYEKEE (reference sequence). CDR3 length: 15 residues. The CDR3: CASSVTGSSNEKLFF. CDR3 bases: TGTGCCAGCAGCGTGACAGGGTCGTCCAATGAAAAACTGTTTTTT. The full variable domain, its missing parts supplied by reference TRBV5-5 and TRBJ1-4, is DAGVTQSPTHLIKTRGQQVTLRCSPISGHKSVSWYQQVLGQGPQFIFQYYEKEERGRGNFPDRFSARQFPNYSSELNVNALLLGDSALYLCASSVTGSSNEKLFFGSGTQLSVL.

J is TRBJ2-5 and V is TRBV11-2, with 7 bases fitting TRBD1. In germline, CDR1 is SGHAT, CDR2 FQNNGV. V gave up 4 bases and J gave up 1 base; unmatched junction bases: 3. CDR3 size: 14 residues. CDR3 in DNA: TGTGCCAGCAGCTCAGACAGGGTCCAAGAGACCCAGTACTTC. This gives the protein CASSSDRVQETQYF.

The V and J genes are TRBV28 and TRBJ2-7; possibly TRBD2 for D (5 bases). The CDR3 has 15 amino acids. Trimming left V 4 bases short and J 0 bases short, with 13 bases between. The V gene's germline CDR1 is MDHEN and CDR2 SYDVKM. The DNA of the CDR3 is TGTGCCAGCAGTTCCCCATCAAGCGGCTCCTACGAGCAGTACTTC. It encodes CASSSPSSGSYEQYF.

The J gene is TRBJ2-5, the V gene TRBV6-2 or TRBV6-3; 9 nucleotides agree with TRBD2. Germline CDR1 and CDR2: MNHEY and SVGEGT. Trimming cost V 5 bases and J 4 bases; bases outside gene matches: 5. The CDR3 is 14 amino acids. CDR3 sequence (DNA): TGTGCCAGCAGTCCGGGACTAGCCCCAGAGACCCAGTACTTC. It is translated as CASSPGLAPETQYF.

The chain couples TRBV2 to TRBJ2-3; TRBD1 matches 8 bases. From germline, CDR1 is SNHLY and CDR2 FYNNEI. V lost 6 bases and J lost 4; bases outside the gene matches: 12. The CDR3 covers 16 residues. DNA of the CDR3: TGTGCCAGCAGCCCGTTCGGGACAGGTGTGTCAGATACGCAGTATTTT. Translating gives CASSPFGTGVSDTQYF.

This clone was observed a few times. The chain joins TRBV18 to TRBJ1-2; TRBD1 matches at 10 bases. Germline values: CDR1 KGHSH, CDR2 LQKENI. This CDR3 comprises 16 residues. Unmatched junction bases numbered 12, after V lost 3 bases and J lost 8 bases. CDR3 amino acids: CASSPYRKTGGGGYTF. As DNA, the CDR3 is TGTGCCAGCTCACCCTATCGTAAGACAGGGGGCGGCGGCTACACCTTC.

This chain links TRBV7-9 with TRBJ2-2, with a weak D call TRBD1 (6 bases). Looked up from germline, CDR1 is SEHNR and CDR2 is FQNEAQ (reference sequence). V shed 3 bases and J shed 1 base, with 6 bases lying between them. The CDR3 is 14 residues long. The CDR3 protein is CASSLTGNTGELFF. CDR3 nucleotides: TGTGCCAGCAGCTTGACAGGGAACACCGGGGAGCTGTTTTTT. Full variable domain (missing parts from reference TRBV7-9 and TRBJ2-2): DTGVSQNPRHKITKRGQNVTFRCDPISEHNRLYWYRQTLGQGPEFLTYFQNEAQLEKSRLLSDRFSAERPKGSFSTLEIQRTEQGDSAMYLCASSLTGNTGELFFGEGSRLTVL.

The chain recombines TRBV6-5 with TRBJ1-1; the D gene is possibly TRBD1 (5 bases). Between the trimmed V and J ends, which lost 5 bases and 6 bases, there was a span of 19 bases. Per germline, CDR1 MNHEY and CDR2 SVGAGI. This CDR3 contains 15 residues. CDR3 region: CASSKRTNRYAEAFF. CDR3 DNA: TGTGCCAGCAGTAAACGGACAAATAGGTATGCTGAAGCTTTCTTT.

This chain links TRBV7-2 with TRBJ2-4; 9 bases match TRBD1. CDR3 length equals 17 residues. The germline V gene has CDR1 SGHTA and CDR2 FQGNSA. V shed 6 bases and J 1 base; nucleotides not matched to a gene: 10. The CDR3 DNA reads TGTGCCAGCAGTCGGACAGGGGACCGGTCGGCCAAAAACATTCAGTACTTC. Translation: CASSRTGDRSAKNIQYF.

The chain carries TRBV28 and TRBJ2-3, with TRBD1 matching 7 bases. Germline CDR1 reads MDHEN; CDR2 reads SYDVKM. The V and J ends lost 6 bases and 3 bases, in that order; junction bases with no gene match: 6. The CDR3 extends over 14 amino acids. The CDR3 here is CASSATGWTDTQYF. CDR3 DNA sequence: TGTGCCAGCAGCGCGACAGGGTGGACAGATACGCAGTATTTT.

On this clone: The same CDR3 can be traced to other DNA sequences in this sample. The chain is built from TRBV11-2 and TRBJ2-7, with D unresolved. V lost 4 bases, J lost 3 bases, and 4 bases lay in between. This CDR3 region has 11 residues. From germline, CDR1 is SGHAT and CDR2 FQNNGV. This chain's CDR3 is CASSSVYEQYF. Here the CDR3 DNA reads TGTGCCAGCAGCTCCGTCTACGAGCAGTACTTC.

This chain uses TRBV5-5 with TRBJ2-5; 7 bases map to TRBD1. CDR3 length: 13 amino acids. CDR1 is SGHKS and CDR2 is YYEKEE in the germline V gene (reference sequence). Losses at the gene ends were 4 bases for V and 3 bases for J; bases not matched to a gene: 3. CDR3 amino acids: CASSIDREETQYF. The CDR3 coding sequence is TGTGCCAGCAGCATAGACAGGGAAGAGACCCAGTACTTC.

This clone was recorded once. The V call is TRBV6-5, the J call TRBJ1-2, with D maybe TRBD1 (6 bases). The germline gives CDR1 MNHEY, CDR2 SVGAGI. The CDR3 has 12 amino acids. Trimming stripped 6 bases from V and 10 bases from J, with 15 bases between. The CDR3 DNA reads TGTGCCAGCAGGCACGGACAGTTTCTCTACACCTTC. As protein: CASRHGQFLYTF.

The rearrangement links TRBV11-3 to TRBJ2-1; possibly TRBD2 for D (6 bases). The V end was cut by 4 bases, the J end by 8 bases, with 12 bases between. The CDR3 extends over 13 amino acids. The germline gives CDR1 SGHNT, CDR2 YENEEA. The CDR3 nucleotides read TGTGCCAGCAGCTCTCAGTGGGGGGATGAGCAGTTCTTC. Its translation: CASSSQWGDEQFF.

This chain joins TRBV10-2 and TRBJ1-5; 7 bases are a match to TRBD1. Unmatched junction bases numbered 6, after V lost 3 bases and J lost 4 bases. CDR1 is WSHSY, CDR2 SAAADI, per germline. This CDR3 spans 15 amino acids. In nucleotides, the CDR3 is TGCGCCAGCAGTGATCGTAGCAGGGGGAATCAGCCCCAGCATTTT. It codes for CASSDRSRGNQPQHF.

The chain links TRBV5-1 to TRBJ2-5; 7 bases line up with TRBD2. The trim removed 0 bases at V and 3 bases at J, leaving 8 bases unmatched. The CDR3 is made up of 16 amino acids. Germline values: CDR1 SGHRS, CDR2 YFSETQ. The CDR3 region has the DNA TGCGCCAGCAGCTTGGGACTAGCTAGTCTGAAAGAGACCCAGTACTTC. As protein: CASSLGLASLKETQYF.

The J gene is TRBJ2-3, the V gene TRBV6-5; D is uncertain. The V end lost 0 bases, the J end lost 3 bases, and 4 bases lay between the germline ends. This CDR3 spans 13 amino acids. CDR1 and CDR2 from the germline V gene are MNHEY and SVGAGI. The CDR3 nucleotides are TGTGCCAGCAGTTACTCCCTGACAGATACGCAGTATTTT. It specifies CASSYSLTDTQYF.

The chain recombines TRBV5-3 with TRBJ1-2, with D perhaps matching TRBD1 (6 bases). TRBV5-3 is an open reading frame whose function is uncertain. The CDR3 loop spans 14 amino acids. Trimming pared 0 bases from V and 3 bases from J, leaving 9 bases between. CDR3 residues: CARSLDRDHYGYTF. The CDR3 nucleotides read TGTGCCAGAAGCTTGGACAGGGACCACTATGGCTACACCTTC.

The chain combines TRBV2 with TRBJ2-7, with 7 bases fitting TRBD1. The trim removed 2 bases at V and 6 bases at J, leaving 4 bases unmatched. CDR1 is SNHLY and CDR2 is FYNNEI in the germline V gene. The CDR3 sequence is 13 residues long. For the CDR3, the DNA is TGTGCCAGCAGTGAACAAGGGGGCTCCGAGCAGTACGTC. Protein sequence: CASSEQGGSEQYV.

The CDR3 DNA reads as TGTGCCAGCAGTCCCCCCAGGGGGAGAGGTCAGCCCCAGCATTTT. Amino acids: CASSPPRGRGQPQHF. The J gene is TRBJ1-5, the V gene TRBV28, with TRBD1 matching over 7 bases. Germline CDR1 is MDHEN and CDR2 is SYDVKM. The CDR3 is 15 amino acids. J lost 6 bases, V lost 5 bases, and 10 bases had no gene match.